The source of this T cell receptor (beta chain) is a study of regulatory T cells in long-lasting Graves disease. Regarding the study as a whole: When disease was persistent, TRBV28, TRBJ1-2 and TRBJ2-5 were the favored segments. Those with persistent Graves' had less TCR diversity than newly diagnosed patients.

This clonotype occurred a few times. Its matching antigen is unknown. Germline V gene sequence: CDR1 SEHNR, CDR2 FQNEAQ (reference sequence). The CDR3 extends over 14 amino acids. The V end lost 6 bases, the J end lost 4 bases, and 14 bases lay between the germline ends. Construction of the TCR beta libraries employed iRepertoire HTBI primers in conjunction with Arm-PCR of CDR3 regions. From the multiplex PCR reads, TCRdb called clonotypes with MiXCR, one entry per CDR3 protein. This repertoire shows some 450,000 distinct CDR3 sequences, about a sixth found once; its top ten account for 9.5% to 12%. The time point denotes: newly diagnosed GD, antithyroid drugs for less than 3 months. The authors made the TCR library using RNA they extracted from PBMCs. Separately, the same data were catalogued under a study of T cells in Graves' hyperthyroidism and ophthalmopathy. That paper notes: Hyperthyroidism had been newly diagnosed in patients aged 18 to 65, and its duration was under 2 months.

The chain couples TRBV7-9 to TRBJ2-3, with D perhaps assigned TRBD1 or TRBD2 (5 bases each). The sample consisted of peripheral blood mononuclear cells (PBMCs), taken at new diagnosis, from a patient treated with antithyroid drugs. This TCR derives from a young woman with Graves disease. As DNA, the CDR3 is TGTGCCAGCAGAGACCGAGGGGCCTCAGATACGCAGTATTTT. It translates to CASRDRGASDTQYF.